Presented here are 21 T cell receptor beta chains from one specimen sequenced in a study of blood T cells in healthy people across ages. Alongside a J-beta primer mix, a sample-barcoded 5' primer served in a second PCR lasting 7 to 11 cycles. TCRdb re-derived calls from the 5' RACE reads in MiXCR, one entry per CDR3 protein. The sample lists approximately 1,000,000 distinct CDR3 sequences; 35% to 40% were seen once. The sample taken for sequencing was blood. These receptors were collected from a man in his late teens or twenties in good health.

The V gene is TRBV7-2, the J gene TRBJ1-1, with D possibly matching TRBD1 (5 bases). The CDR3 sequence is 14 residues long. Deletions cut 3 bases from V and 2 bases from J, with 10 bases between. Germline loops: CDR1 SGHTA, CDR2 FQGNSA. CDR3 coding DNA: TGTGCCAGCAGCTTCCCGACAGAAAACACTGAAGCTTTCTTT. This translates into CASSFPTENTEAFF.

The chain employs TRBV5-1 and TRBJ1-1, with D tentatively TRBD1 (5 bases). Germline lookup yields CDR1 SGHRS and CDR2 YFSETQ. The V and J ends lost 1 base and 4 bases respectively, with 17 bases between them. This CDR3 has 16 amino acids. The CDR3 DNA reads TGCGCCAGCAGCTTGATGGGGGGGGAAAGAGGCACTGAAGCTTTCTTT. Its protein product is CASSLMGGERGTEAFF.

The chain recombines TRBV13 with TRBJ1-6; D uncertain. Germline lookup yields CDR1 PRHDT and CDR2 FYEKMQ (reference sequence). The CDR3 totals 14 residues. V lost 2 bases to trimming and J lost 9 bases, with 11 bases between them. CDR3 nucleotides: TGTGCCAGCAGCTTAATCTCAGAAGGTTCACCCCTCCACTTT. Its translation: CASSLISEGSPLHF.

V usage is TRBV4-2 and J usage is TRBJ2-1; 11 bases agree with TRBD2. Looked up from germline, CDR1 is LGHNA and CDR2 is YNFKEQ. Losses at the gene ends were 3 bases for V and 0 bases for J; bases not matched to a gene: 13. CDR3 length: 20 amino acids. The CDR3 region is CASSHLGTSGGRFSYNEQFF. The CDR3 region has the DNA TGTGCCAGCAGCCACCTCGGTACTAGCGGGGGCCGCTTCTCCTACAATGAGCAGTTCTTC.

In this sample, this clonotype turned up a few times. The chain uses TRBV7-3 and TRBJ1-1; D uncertain. This CDR3 is built from 13 residues. V shed 2 bases and J shed 8 bases, with 12 bases lying between them. In germline, CDR1 is SGHTA, CDR2 FQGTGA. The CDR3 region is CASSLSAETEAFF. CDR3 in DNA: TGTGCCAGCAGCTTATCAGCGGAGACGGAAGCTTTCTTT.

This chain uses TRBV10-3 with TRBJ2-1; 9 bases match TRBD1. Germline CDR1 ENHRY, CDR2 SYGVKD. The CDR3 has 14 amino acids. V lost 6 bases, J lost 6 bases, and 6 bases stayed unmatched. CDR3 sequence: CAISGTGKGNEQFF. CDR3 nucleotide sequence: TGTGCCATCAGCGGGACAGGGAAGGGCAATGAGCAGTTCTTC.

This clonotype was observed a few times. The V and J genes are TRBV9 and TRBJ2-2; D call uncertain. V lost 0 bases and J lost 1, with 13 bases in between. Germline V lookup: CDR1 SGDLS, CDR2 YYNGEE. The CDR3 extends over 17 amino acids. The CDR3 sequence: CASSVAVAGMNTGELFF. CDR3 in DNA: TGTGCCAGCAGCGTAGCTGTCGCAGGAATGAACACCGGGGAGCTGTTTTTT. Looking up the rest from reference TRBV9 and TRBJ2-2 gives the full variable domain: DSGVTQTPKHLITATGQRVTLRCSPRSGDLSVYWYQQSLDQGLQFLIQYYNGEERAKGNILERFSAQQFPDLHSELNLSSLELGDSALYFCASSVAVAGMNTGELFFGEGSRLTVL.

V usage is TRBV12-3 or TRBV12-4 and J usage is TRBJ2-6; no definite D call. Trimming cost V 7 bases and J 2 bases, with 6 bases left between them. This CDR3 region has 13 residues. In DNA form, the CDR3 reads TGTGCCAGCACTGGTCCTGGGGCCAACGTCCTGACTTTC. Its translation: CASTGPGANVLTF.

The chain has TRBV7-9 and TRBJ2-5; D gene ambiguous. CDR1 and CDR2 (germline): SEHNR, FQNEAQ (reference sequence). V was cut by 4 bases and J by 11 bases, with 23 bases left in between. The CDR3 is 15 residues long. For the CDR3, the DNA is TGTGCCAGCAGCTCAATCCTAGTTCGCGACAATGAGCAGTACTTC. Residues: CASSSILVRDNEQYF.

The chain joins TRBV3-1 to TRBJ2-3, with a weak D call TRBD2 (6 bases). The CDR3 is made up of 16 amino acids. Looked up from germline, CDR1 is LGHDT and CDR2 is YNNKEL (reference sequence). Trimming cost V 1 base and J 1 base, with 12 bases left between them. CDR3 protein: CASSQALASGTDTQYF. DNA for the CDR3: TGTGCCAGCAGCCAAGCACTAGCTTCGGGCACAGATACGCAGTATTTT.

About this clonotype: One base away lies a much larger clone, so this may be a sequencing read error. DNA for the CDR3: TGTGCCACCAAACAGGGGATAGCTAACTATGGCTACACCTTC. It yields the protein CATKQGIANYGYTF. V gene TRBV10-3 combines with J gene TRBJ1-2, with TRBD1 matching over 7 bases. Germline lookup yields CDR1 ENHRY and CDR2 SYGVKD. J was trimmed by 0 bases and V by 10 bases; bases with no gene match: 8. This CDR3 spans 14 amino acids.

The chain is built from TRBV10-3 and TRBJ1-5; no firm D call. The germline V and J ends were trimmed by 3 bases and 2 bases, with 2 bases remaining between them. The CDR3 length is 12 residues. The V gene's germline CDR1 is ENHRY and CDR2 SYGVKD. The CDR3 bases are TGTGCCATCAGTGACGGCAATCAGCCCCAGCATTTT. It is translated as CAISDGNQPQHF.

This chain links TRBV20-1 with TRBJ2-3, with D tentatively TRBD2 (5 bases). The V and J ends lost 3 bases and 3 bases respectively, with 13 bases between them. CDR3 length: 14 amino acids. The V gene's germline CDR1 is DFQATT and CDR2 SNEGSKA (reference sequence). CDR3 nucleotides: TGCAGTGCTAGTGAGTTAGCGCGTACAGATACGCAGTATTTT. The encoded protein is CSASELARTDTQYF.

This clonotype was seen only a few times. The chain uses TRBV4-1 and TRBJ2-1; possible D gene TRBD1, 7 bases. The CDR3 extends over 14 amino acids. Germline CDR1 is MGHRA and CDR2 is YSYEKL. V lost 5 bases, J lost 9 bases, and 17 bases lay in between. CDR3 protein: CASSLTGRSFEQFF. The CDR3 nucleotides read TGCGCCAGCAGCTTGACAGGGAGGTCGTTTGAGCAGTTCTTC.

This clonotype was counted between two and nine times. The rearrangement joins TRBV6-5 to TRBJ1-2; TRBD1 agrees at 8 bases. J gave up 2 bases and V 3 bases, and 5 bases lay outside the gene matches. This CDR3 is 15 amino acids long. Looked up from germline, CDR1 is MNHEY and CDR2 is SVGAGI. CDR3 protein: CASSYPRGQNYGYTF. Here the CDR3 DNA reads TGTGCCAGCAGTTATCCCAGGGGGCAGAACTATGGCTACACCTTC.

This clonotype was observed a handful of times. The V gene is TRBV2, the J gene TRBJ1-5; D unclear. The CDR3 is made up of 16 amino acids. V shed 3 bases and J shed 6 bases, with 18 bases lying between them. Germline V CDR1 and CDR2: SNHLY, FYNNEI. The CDR3 loop is CASSDVGDSMGQPQHF. The CDR3 DNA reads as TGTGCCAGCAGTGACGTAGGAGACTCAATGGGTCAGCCCCAGCATTTT.

The genes are TRBV4-1 and TRBJ2-3; D call uncertain. The CDR3 length is 18 residues. Germline lookup yields CDR1 MGHRA and CDR2 YSYEKL. Trimming shortened V by 0 bases and J by 0 bases, and 16 bases separated the two germline ends. The CDR3 is CASSQETYAGPSTDTQYF. The CDR3 DNA reads TGCGCCAGCAGCCAAGAGACGTATGCTGGGCCTAGCACAGATACGCAGTATTTT.

The chain joins TRBV7-9 to TRBJ1-5; 9 nucleotides align to TRBD1. Germline CDR1 SEHNR, CDR2 FQNEAQ (reference sequence). This CDR3 is built from 17 residues. V gave up 0 bases and J gave up 3 bases; unmatched junction bases: 6. CDR3 loop: CASSLATGDRDNQPQHF. Written as DNA, the CDR3 is TGTGCCAGCAGCTTAGCCACAGGGGACAGGGACAATCAGCCCCAGCATTTT.

CDR3 sequence (DNA): TGCAGCGTTGAAGAGCGGGGATACACAGATACGCAGTATTTT. Its translation: CSVEERGYTDTQYF. V usage is TRBV29-1 and J usage is TRBJ2-3; D possibly corresponds to TRBD2 (6 bases). CDR3 length: 14 amino acids. Germline-derived CDR1 and CDR2 are SQVTM and ANQGSEA. V dropped 0 bases and J dropped 2 bases, with 9 bases sitting between them.

This chain links TRBV15 with TRBJ1-1; 9 bases map to TRBD1. This CDR3 has 14 amino acids. Trimming cost V 3 bases and J 1 base; bases outside gene matches: 0. CDR1 is LNHNV, CDR2 YYDKDF, per germline (reference sequence). CDR3 sequence reads: CATSRGQGNTEAFF. The CDR3 nucleotides read TGTGCCACCAGCAGGGGACAGGGGAACACTGAAGCTTTCTTT.

V and J are TRBV5-1 and TRBJ2-1, with 7 bases fitting TRBD1. The junction had 3 bases not matched to a gene; V was cut back by 0 bases and J by 9 bases. CDR1 SGHRS and CDR2 YFSETQ come from the germline V gene. This CDR3 spans 13 amino acids. This CDR3 reads CASSLEGAGEQFF. CDR3 bases: TGCGCCAGCAGCTTGGAGGGGGCGGGTGAGCAGTTCTTC.